The T cell receptor beta chain under discussion was sequenced for a study of CD4+ T cells in melanoma. Study outcomes and limitations: A reported correlation linked neoantigen-specific CD4+ T cells to CD8+, macrophage and B cell function. Diverse differentiation states were reported for melanoma neoantigen-specific CD4+ T cells.

Comment on this clone: Its antigen is not known.

CDR1 is MNHNY, CDR2 SVGAGI, per germline (reference sequence). This CDR3 contains 14 residues. J gave up 4 bases and V 6 bases, and 4 bases lay outside the gene matches. Generated by immunoSEQ multiplex PCR, the TCRdb table keeps only in-frame clones and is missing some. The table shows 90,000 to 130,000 clones, with about 92% occurring only once. Material: peripheral blood. This chain uses TRBV6-6 with TRBJ2-1, with TRBD2 matching over 9 bases. The source is a human donor with melanoma. The CDR3 nucleotides read TGTGCCAGCAGCCGGGCGGGGGGGTACAATGAGCAGTTCTTC. Translating it yields CASSRAGGYNEQFF.